This is a list of T cell receptor beta chains from one sample in a study of early T cells in non-severe SARS-CoV-2 infection. Using its own MiXCR run on the 5' RACE reads, TCRdb lists one record per CDR3 protein. The sample lists roughly 90,000 distinct CDR3 sequences; over 13% were seen once. The sample was whole blood. Every receptor here comes from an adult who was a healthcare worker with PCR-confirmed SARS-CoV-2 infection or an uninfected control (not recorded which). Both conserved end residues are part of each CDR3. Each record gives: V gene, D gene, CDR3 protein. D genes are given only for firm matches.

v_gene: TRBV6-4
d_gene: TRBD1
CDR3aa: CASSDSQTGVTYEQYF

v_gene: TRBV7-6
d_gene: TRBD1
CDR3aa: CASSLTRKQGDRGGELFF

v_gene: TRBV7-2
d_gene: TRBD1
CDR3aa: CASSLDPGQGSEQFF

v_gene: TRBV20-1
d_gene: NA
CDR3aa: CSAREREKLFF

v_gene: TRBV20-1
d_gene: NA
CDR3aa: CSASPARFEQFF

v_gene: TRBV6-6
d_gene: TRBD2
CDR3aa: CASSYSRGLAGYEQYF

v_gene: TRBV12-3/TRBV12-4
d_gene: TRBD1
CDR3aa: CASSLLGTANTGELFF

v_gene: TRBV20-1
d_gene: TRBD2
CDR3aa: CSARDPSGSSYEQYF

v_gene: TRBV29-1
d_gene: NA
CDR3aa: CSVESPVRDTQYF

v_gene: TRBV12-3/TRBV12-4
d_gene: NA
CDR3aa: CASSLELFKDGYTF

v_gene: TRBV7-9
d_gene: TRBD2
CDR3aa: CASSAIRGTTYEQYF

v_gene: TRBV12-3/TRBV12-4
d_gene: TRBD1
CDR3aa: CASSLVTGWADTQYF

v_gene: TRBV7-9
d_gene: NA
CDR3aa: CVLSDGTEAFF

v_gene: TRBV10-2
d_gene: NA
CDR3aa: CASTLETGENYGYTF

v_gene: TRBV4-1
d_gene: TRBD2
CDR3aa: CASSLAGGLADYNEQFF

v_gene: TRBV9
d_gene: TRBD1
CDR3aa: CASSVGRGHDTGELFF

v_gene: TRBV29-1
d_gene: NA
CDR3aa: CSVLEPGHSSYEQYF

v_gene: TRBV6-1
d_gene: TRBD1
CDR3aa: CASSERTGFGPQHF

v_gene: TRBV7-3
d_gene: TRBD2
CDR3aa: CASRDPGGNEQFF

v_gene: TRBV10-3
d_gene: NA
CDR3aa: CAISDLGGSSPLHF

v_gene: TRBV11-2
d_gene: TRBD1
CDR3aa: CASSLATGPVYEQYF

v_gene: TRBV11-2
d_gene: NA
CDR3aa: CASRSTRGPLGQYF

v_gene: TRBV4-1
d_gene: NA
CDR3aa: CASSRFDMDISSYNEQFF

v_gene: TRBV9
d_gene: NA
CDR3aa: CASSVEGIDKANSPLHF

v_gene: TRBV30
d_gene: NA
CDR3aa: CAGSSRGREQYF

v_gene: TRBV12-3/TRBV12-4
d_gene: TRBD2
CDR3aa: CASNRGRAYEQYF

v_gene: TRBV4-2
d_gene: TRBD2
CDR3aa: CASSQDLAGGLNEQFF

v_gene: TRBV10-3
d_gene: NA
CDR3aa: CAISDGGARVYEQYF

v_gene: TRBV11-2
d_gene: NA
CDR3aa: CASSLSPRDGYTF

v_gene: TRBV7-6
d_gene: NA
CDR3aa: CASRGGPNTGELFF

v_gene: TRBV6-5
d_gene: NA
CDR3aa: CASSWRQDPAKNIQYF

v_gene: TRBV3-1
d_gene: NA
CDR3aa: CASSQGGATLNYGYTF

v_gene: TRBV11-2
d_gene: TRBD2
CDR3aa: CASSPALAGWGTGFADTQYF

v_gene: TRBV19
d_gene: NA
CDR3aa: CASTPQHDTGELFF

v_gene: TRBV7-8
d_gene: NA
CDR3aa: CASSLYRDEENTIYF

v_gene: TRBV5-4
d_gene: NA
CDR3aa: CASSLDSSREQYF

v_gene: TRBV7-9
d_gene: TRBD1
CDR3aa: CASSFTWDSANEQYF

v_gene: TRBV29-1
d_gene: NA
CDR3aa: CSVGPGGAGGYTF

v_gene: TRBV5-4
d_gene: NA
CDR3aa: CASSSPGLPGVETQYF

v_gene: TRBV9
d_gene: NA
CDR3aa: CASSVAGAYSDTQYF

v_gene: TRBV6-1
d_gene: NA
CDR3aa: CASSPRRGDYGYTF

v_gene: TRBV18
d_gene: TRBD1
CDR3aa: CASSPSQGVEAFF

v_gene: TRBV7-9
d_gene: NA
CDR3aa: CASRGQQTDTQYF

v_gene: TRBV11-2
d_gene: NA
CDR3aa: CASSPLGRAGDNQPQHF

v_gene: TRBV18
d_gene: TRBD1
CDR3aa: CASSPNGQGLGEQYF

v_gene: TRBV10-3
d_gene: NA
CDR3aa: CAIGSSTDTQYF

v_gene: TRBV12-3/TRBV12-4
d_gene: NA
CDR3aa: CASRRDTVTNEQFF

v_gene: TRBV12-3/TRBV12-4
d_gene: TRBD1
CDR3aa: CASRPDRGRYNEQFF

v_gene: TRBV2
d_gene: NA
CDR3aa: CASRGLSELFF

v_gene: TRBV29-1
d_gene: NA
CDR3aa: CGLMTVREQFF

v_gene: TRBV19
d_gene: TRBD2
CDR3aa: CASSIWSGDTGELFF

v_gene: TRBV9
d_gene: NA
CDR3aa: CASSVVWGVTAYEQYF

v_gene: TRBV5-4
d_gene: NA
CDR3aa: CASSLVGGYEQYF

v_gene: TRBV3-1
d_gene: NA
CDR3aa: CASSNFQISGANVLTF

v_gene: TRBV6-6
d_gene: TRBD2
CDR3aa: CASRNAVGGGSSDTQYF

v_gene: TRBV18
d_gene: TRBD1
CDR3aa: CASSYSGQGYEKLFF

v_gene: TRBV20-1
d_gene: TRBD1
CDR3aa: CSARGTGLNEKLFF